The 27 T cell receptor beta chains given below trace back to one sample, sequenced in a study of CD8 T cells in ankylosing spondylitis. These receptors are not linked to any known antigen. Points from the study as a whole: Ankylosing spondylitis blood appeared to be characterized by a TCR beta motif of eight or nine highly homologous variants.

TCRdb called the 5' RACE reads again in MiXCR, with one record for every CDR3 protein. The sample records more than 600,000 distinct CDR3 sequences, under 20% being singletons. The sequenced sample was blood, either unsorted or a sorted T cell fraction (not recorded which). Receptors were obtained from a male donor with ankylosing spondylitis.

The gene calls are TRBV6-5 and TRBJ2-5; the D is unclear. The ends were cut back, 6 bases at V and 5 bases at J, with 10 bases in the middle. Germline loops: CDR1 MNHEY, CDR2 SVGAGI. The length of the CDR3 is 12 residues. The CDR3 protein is CASRAGRETQYF. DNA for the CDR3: TGTGCCAGCAGGGCAGGTCGCGAGACCCAGTACTTC.

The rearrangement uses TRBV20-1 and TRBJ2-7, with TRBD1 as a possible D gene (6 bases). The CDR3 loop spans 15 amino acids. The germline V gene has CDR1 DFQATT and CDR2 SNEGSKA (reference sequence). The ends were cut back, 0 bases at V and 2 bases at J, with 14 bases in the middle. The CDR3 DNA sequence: TGCAGTGCTAGAGATGCTGACAGGATTACCTACGAGCAGTACTTC. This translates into CSARDADRITYEQYF.

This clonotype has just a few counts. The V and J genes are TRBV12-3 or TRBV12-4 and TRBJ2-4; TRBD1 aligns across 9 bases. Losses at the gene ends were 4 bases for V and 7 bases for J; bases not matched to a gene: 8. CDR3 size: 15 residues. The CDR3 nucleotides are TGTGCCAGCAGTTCCTGGACAGGGGTGAGCAACATTCAGTACTTC. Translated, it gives CASSSWTGVSNIQYF.

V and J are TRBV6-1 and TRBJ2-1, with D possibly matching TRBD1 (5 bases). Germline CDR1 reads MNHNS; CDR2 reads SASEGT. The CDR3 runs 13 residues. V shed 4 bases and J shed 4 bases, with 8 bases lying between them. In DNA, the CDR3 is TGTGCCAGCAGTGGAAACAGGTACAATGAGCAGTTCTTC. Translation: CASSGNRYNEQFF.

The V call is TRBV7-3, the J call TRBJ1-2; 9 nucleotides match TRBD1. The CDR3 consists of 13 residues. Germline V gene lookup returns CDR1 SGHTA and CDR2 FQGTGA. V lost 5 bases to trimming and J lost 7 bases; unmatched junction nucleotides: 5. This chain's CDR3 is CASSPGTGPGYTF. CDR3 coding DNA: TGTGCCAGCAGCCCGGGGACAGGGCCTGGCTACACCTTC.

CDR3 coding DNA: TGCAGCGTTGCAGGAGGGGTGGACATTCAGTACTTC. It encodes CSVAGGVDIQYF. The J gene is TRBJ2-4, the V gene TRBV29-1, with D perhaps matching TRBD2 (6 bases). The CDR3 is 12 residues long. The germline V gene has CDR1 SQVTM and CDR2 ANQGSEA. Trimming removed 4 bases from V and 8 bases from J, with 12 bases in between.

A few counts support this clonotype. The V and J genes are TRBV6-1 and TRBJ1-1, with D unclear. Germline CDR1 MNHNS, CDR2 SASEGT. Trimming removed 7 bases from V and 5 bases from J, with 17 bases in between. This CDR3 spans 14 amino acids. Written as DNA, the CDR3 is TGTGCCAGCACCGAACACGGGGAAGGAACTGAAGCTTTCTTT. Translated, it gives CASTEHGEGTEAFF.

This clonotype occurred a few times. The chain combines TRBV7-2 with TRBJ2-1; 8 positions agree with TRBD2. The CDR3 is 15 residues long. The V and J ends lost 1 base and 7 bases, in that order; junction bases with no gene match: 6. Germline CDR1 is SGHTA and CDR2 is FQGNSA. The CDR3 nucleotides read TGTGCCAGCAGCTTAGAGGAGCGGGAGTCTAATGAGCAGTTCTTC. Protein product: CASSLEERESNEQFF.

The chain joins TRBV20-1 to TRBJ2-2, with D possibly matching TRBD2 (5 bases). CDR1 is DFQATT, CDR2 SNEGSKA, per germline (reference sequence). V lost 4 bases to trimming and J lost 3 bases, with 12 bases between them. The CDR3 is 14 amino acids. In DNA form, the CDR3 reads TGCAGTGCTACCGAACTAGAACACACCGGGGAGCTGTTTTTT. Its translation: CSATELEHTGELFF.

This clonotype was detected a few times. For the CDR3, the DNA is TGTGCCAGCAGCTTACGGGTGCCCTATGGCTACACCTTC. Amino acids: CASSLRVPYGYTF. The chain employs TRBV7-2 and TRBJ1-2; the D is unclear. V was cut by 2 bases and J by 4 bases, with 8 bases left in between. Germline V gene data show CDR1 as SGHTA and CDR2 as FQGNSA. The CDR3 is made up of 13 amino acids.

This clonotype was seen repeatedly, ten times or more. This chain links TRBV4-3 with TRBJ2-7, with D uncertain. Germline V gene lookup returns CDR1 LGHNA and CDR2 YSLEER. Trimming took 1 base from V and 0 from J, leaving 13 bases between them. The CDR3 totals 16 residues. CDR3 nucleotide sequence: TGCGCCAGCAGCCAAGCTCCAGAAAGCTTCTCCTACGAGCAGTACTTC. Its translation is CASSQAPESFSYEQYF.

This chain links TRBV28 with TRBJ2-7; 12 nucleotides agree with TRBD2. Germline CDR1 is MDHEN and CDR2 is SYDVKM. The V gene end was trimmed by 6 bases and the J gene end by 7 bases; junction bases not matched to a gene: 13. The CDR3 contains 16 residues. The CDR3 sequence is CASRFTPSGRAGEQYF. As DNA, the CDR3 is TGTGCCAGCAGGTTTACCCCTAGCGGGAGGGCCGGTGAGCAGTACTTC.

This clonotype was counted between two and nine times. The CDR3 coding sequence is TGCGCCAGCAGCTCTTCCGCCCCAGGGGGCTATGGCTACACCTTC. Translation: CASSSSAPGGYGYTF. This chain connects TRBV5-1 to TRBJ1-2, with 7 positions matching TRBD1. With V trimmed by 3 bases and J by 4 bases, 9 bases remained unmatched. The CDR3 is made up of 15 amino acids. CDR1 is SGHRS and CDR2 is YFSETQ in the germline V gene.

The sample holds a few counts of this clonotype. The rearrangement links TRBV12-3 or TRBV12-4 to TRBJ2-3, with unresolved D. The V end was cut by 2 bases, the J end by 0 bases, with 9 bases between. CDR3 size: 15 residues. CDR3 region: CASSLRVPSTDTQYF. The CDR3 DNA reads TGTGCCAGCAGTTTACGGGTGCCTAGCACAGATACGCAGTATTTT.

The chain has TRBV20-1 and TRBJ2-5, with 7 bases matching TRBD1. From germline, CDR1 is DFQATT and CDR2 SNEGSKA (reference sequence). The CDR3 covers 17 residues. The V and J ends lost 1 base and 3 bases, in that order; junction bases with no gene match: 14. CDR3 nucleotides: TGCAGTGCTAGAGCCCCGACAGGGCGGTATGCCAAAGAGACCCAGTACTTC. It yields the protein CSARAPTGRYAKETQYF.

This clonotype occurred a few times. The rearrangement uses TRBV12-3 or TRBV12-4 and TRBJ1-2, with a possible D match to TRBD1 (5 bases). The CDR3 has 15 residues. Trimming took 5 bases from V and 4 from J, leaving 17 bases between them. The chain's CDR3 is CASSTIMGESYGYTF. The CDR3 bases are TGTGCCAGCAGTACTATCATGGGGGAGAGCTATGGCTACACCTTC.

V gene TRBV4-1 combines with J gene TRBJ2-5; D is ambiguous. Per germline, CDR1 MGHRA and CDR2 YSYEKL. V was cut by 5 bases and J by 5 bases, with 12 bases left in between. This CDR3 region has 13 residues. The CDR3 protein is CASSYALPETQYF. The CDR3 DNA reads TGCGCCAGCAGCTATGCCCTTCCGGAGACCCAGTACTTC.

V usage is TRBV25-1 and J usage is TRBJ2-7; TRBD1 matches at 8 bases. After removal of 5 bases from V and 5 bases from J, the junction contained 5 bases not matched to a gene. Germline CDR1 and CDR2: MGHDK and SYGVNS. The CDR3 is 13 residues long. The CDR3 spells CASSLQGDHEQYF. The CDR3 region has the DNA TGTGCCAGCAGTCTACAGGGGGACCACGAGCAGTACTTC.

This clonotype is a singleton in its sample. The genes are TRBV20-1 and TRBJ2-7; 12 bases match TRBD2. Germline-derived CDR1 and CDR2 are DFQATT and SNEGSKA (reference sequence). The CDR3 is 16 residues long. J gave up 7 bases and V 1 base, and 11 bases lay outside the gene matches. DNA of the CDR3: TGCAGTGCTAGAGGGGTTGGGACTAGCGGGTTGGGGGAGCAGTACTTC. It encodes CSARGVGTSGLGEQYF.

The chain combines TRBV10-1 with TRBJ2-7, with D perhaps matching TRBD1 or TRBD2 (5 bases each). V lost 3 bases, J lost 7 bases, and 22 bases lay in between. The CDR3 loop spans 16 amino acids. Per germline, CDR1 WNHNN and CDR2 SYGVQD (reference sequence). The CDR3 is CASSDFVAGNSGEQYF. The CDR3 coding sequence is TGCGCCAGCAGTGACTTTGTCGCAGGGAATTCGGGGGAGCAGTACTTC.

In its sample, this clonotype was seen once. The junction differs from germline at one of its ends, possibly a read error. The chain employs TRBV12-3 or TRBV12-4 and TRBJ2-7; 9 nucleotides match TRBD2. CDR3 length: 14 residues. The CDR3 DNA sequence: TGTGCCAGCAGTTTAGGACTAGCGGCCCACGAGCAGTGCTTC. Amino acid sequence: CASSLGLAAHEQCF.

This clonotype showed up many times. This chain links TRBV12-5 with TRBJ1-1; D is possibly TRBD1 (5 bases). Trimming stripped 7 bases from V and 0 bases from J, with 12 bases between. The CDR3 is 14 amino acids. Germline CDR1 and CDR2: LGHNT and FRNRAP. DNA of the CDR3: TGTGCTAGTGCCCTCGACAGCTTGAACACTGAAGCTTTCTTT. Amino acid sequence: CASALDSLNTEAFF.

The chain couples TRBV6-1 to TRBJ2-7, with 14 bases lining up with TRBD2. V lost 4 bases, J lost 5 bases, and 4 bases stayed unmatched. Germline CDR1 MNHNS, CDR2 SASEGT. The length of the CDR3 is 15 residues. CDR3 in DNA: TGTGCCAGCAGTGGGGGACTAGCGGGGGAGGACGAGCAGTACTTC. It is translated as CASSGGLAGEDEQYF.

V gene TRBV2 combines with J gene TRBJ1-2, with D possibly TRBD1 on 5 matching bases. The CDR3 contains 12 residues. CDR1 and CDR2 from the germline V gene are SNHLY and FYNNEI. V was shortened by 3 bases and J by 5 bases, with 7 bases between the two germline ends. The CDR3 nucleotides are TGTGCCAGCAGTGAGCCAGGGTATGGCTACACCTTC. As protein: CASSEPGYGYTF.

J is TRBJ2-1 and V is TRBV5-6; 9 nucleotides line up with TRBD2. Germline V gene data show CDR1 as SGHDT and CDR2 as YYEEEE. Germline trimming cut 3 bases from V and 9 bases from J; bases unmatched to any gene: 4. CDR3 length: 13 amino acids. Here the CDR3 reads CASSSGLAGEQFF. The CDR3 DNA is TGTGCCAGCAGCTCGGGACTAGCTGGTGAGCAGTTCTTC.

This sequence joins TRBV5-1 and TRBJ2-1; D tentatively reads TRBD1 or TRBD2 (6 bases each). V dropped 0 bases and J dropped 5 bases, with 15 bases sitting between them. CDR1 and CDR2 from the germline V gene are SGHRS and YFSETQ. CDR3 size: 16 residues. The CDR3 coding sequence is TGCGCCAGCAGCTTGGCTCCGAGGGGGGCCCACAATGAGCAGTTCTTC. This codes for CASSLAPRGAHNEQFF. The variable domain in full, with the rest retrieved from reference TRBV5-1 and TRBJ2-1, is KAGVTQTPRYLIKTRGQQVTLSCSPISGHRSVSWYQQTPGQGLQFLFEYFSETQRNKGNFPGRFSGRQFSNSRSEMNVSTLELGDSALYLCASSLAPRGAHNEQFFGPGTRLTVL.

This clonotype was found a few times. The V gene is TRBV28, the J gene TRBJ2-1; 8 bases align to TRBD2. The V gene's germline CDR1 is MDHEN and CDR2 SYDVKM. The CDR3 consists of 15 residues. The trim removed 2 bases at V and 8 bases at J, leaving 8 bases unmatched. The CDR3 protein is CASSLMLAGRDEQFF. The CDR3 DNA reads TGTGCCAGCAGTTTAATGCTAGCGGGTCGCGATGAGCAGTTCTTC.